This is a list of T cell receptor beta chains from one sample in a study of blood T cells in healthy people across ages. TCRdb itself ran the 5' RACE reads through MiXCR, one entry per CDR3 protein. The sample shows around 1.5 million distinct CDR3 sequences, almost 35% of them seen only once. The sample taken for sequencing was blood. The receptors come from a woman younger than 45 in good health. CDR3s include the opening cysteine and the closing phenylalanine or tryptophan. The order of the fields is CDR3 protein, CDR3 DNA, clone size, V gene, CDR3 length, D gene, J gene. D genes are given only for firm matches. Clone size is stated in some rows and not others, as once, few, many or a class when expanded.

CASSEAQANQPQHF,TGTGCCAGCAGTGAAGCGCAGGCCAATCAGCCCCAGCATTTT,few,TRBV6-1,14,.,TRBJ1-5
CASSARTAEETQYF,TGCGCCAGCAGCGCCCGGACGGCCGAAGAGACCCAGTACTTC,.,TRBV5-1,14,.,TRBJ2-5
CASRREGWNEQFF,TGTGCCAGCCGGCGGGAGGGTTGGAATGAGCAGTTCTTC,once,TRBV6-5,13,TRBD2,TRBJ2-1
CASSVGQGWQGYTF,TGTGCCAGCAGTGTTGGACAGGGATGGCAGGGCTACACCTTC,.,TRBV2,14,TRBD1,TRBJ1-2
CASSQEGGWNTGELFF,TGCGCCAGCAGCCAAGAGGGAGGATGGAACACCGGGGAGCTGTTTTTT,.,TRBV4-1,16,.,TRBJ2-2
CASSQVIFGSGNSNTEAFF,TGCGCCAGCAGCCAAGTCATATTCGGCTCGGGAAATTCGAACACTGAAGCTTTCTTT,.,TRBV4-1,19,.,TRBJ1-1
CASSHPAASSGGRTDTQYF,TGCGCCAGCAGCCACCCTGCTGCCTCTAGCGGGGGTCGCACAGATACGCAGTATTTT,.,TRBV4-1,19,TRBD2,TRBJ2-3
CAWREEGQGIHYEQYF,TGTGCCTGGAGGGAAGAGGGACAGGGAATCCACTACGAGCAGTACTTC,once,TRBV30,16,TRBD1,TRBJ2-7
CSATGDDYTDTQYF,TGCAGCGCCACGGGGGATGATTACACAGATACGCAGTATTTT,.,TRBV29-1,14,.,TRBJ2-3
CSATQSVPGEQETQYF,TGCAGTGCTACCCAAAGCGTGCCCGGGGAGCAAGAGACCCAGTACTTC,.,TRBV20-1,16,.,TRBJ2-5
CASSSWTVVAEAFF,TGTGCCAGCAGTTCGTGGACAGTAGTTGCTGAAGCTTTCTTT,.,TRBV28,14,.,TRBJ1-1
CASSFGRHQPQHF,TGTGCCAGCAGTTTTGGCCGTCATCAGCCCCAGCATTTT,few,TRBV6-5,13,.,TRBJ1-5
CASSQDRPLGQYF,TGTGCCAGCAGCCAAGATCGCCCCCTGGGGCAGTACTTC,few,TRBV3-1,13,.,TRBJ2-7
CASSFEQGNNQPQHF,TGTGCCAGCAGTTTCGAACAGGGGAACAATCAGCCCCAGCATTTT,.,TRBV28,15,TRBD1,TRBJ1-5
CASSSQDSLGGYTF,TGCGCCAGCAGCTCACAGGACAGTTTGGGTGGCTACACCTTC,.,TRBV5-1,14,.,TRBJ1-2
CAWSKTGSNQPQHF,TGTGCCTGGAGTAAGACAGGGAGCAATCAGCCCCAGCATTTT,.,TRBV30,14,TRBD1,TRBJ1-5
CASAVSDTQYF,TGTGCCAGCGCGGTGTCAGATACGCAGTATTTT,.,TRBV7-9,11,.,TRBJ2-3
CASSPPGVAGGSEQYF,TGTGCCAGCAGCCCGCCAGGGGTAGCGGGAGGGAGCGAGCAGTACTTC,.,TRBV9,16,TRBD2,TRBJ2-7
CASSPIGQGTYGYTF,TGTGCCAGCAGCCCTATAGGACAGGGGACCTATGGCTACACCTTC,.,TRBV11-2,15,TRBD1,TRBJ1-2
CASGEMGEKLFF,TGTGCCAGCGGCGAAATGGGAGAAAAACTGTTTTTT,.,TRBV2,12,.,TRBJ1-4
CASSVRSGSTDTQYF,TGTGCCAGCAGCGTACGGAGCGGTAGCACAGATACGCAGTATTTT,few,TRBV9,15,.,TRBJ2-3
CASSDRIHYEQYF,TGTGCCAGCAGTGACCGGATTCACTACGAGCAGTACTTC,.,TRBV6-1,13,.,TRBJ2-7
CSARRGGPRSYEQYF,TGCAGTGCTAGACGGGGGGGGCCTAGGTCCTACGAGCAGTACTTC,.,TRBV20-1,15,TRBD2,TRBJ2-7
CSAQTVDRGMRETQYF,TGCAGTGCTCAGACAGTTGACAGGGGTATGCGAGAGACCCAGTACTTC,.,TRBV20-1,16,TRBD1,TRBJ2-5
CASSVAASYEQFF,TGTGCCAGCAGCGTAGCTGCGTCGTATGAGCAGTTCTTC,.,TRBV9,13,.,TRBJ2-1
CASSEASSLQETQYF,TGTGCCAGCAGTGAAGCTAGTTCCCTTCAAGAGACCCAGTACTTC,few,TRBV2,15,.,TRBJ2-5
CASSPLGDAETQYF,TGTGCCAGCAGTCCCCTGGGCGATGCGGAGACCCAGTACTTC,few,TRBV27,14,.,TRBJ2-5
CASSNQGALTNSPLHF,TGTGCCAGCAGTAACCAGGGGGCCCTTACAAATTCACCCCTCCACTTT,.,TRBV6-6,16,TRBD1,TRBJ1-6
CASSLALGRNTEAFF,TGCGCCAGCAGCTTGGCCTTGGGGAGGAACACTGAAGCTTTCTTT,.,TRBV5-1,15,.,TRBJ1-1
CASSLAGLETQYF,TGTGCCAGCAGTTTGGCGGGGTTAGAGACCCAGTACTTC,many,TRBV5-1,13,.,TRBJ2-5
CSVGGADTQYF,TGCAGCGTTGGCGGGGCCGATACGCAGTATTTT,many,TRBV29-1,11,.,TRBJ2-3
CASSLGTGRGGTDTQYF,TGTGCCAGCAGCTTAGGAACCGGGAGGGGGGGTACAGATACGCAGTATTTT,.,TRBV7-7,17,TRBD2,TRBJ2-3
CAWNYQVEQYF,TGTGCCTGGAATTACCAGGTCGAGCAGTACTTC,few,TRBV30,11,.,TRBJ2-7